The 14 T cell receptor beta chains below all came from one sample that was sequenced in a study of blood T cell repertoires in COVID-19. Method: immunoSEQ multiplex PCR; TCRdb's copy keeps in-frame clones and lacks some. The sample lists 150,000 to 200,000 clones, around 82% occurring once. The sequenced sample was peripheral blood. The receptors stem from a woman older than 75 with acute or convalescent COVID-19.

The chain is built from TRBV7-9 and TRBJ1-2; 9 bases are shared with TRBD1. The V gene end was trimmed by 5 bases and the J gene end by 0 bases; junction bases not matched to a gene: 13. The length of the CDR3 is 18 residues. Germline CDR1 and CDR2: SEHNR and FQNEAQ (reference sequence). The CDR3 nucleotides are TGTGCCAGCAGCATAATTCCGGGACAGGGAAACGCTAACTATGGCTACACCTTC. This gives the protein CASSIIPGQGNANYGYTF. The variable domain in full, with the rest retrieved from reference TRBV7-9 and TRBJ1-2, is DTGVSQNPRHKITKRGQNVTFRCDPISEHNRLYWYRQTLGQGPEFLTYFQNEAQLEKSRLLSDRFSAERPKGSFSTLEIQRTEQGDSAMYLCASSIIPGQGNANYGYTFGSGTRLTVV.

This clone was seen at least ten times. For the CDR3, the DNA is TGTGCCAGCAGCGTAGAACAGGTGAGCTCCTACAATGAGCAGTTCTTC. Its protein product is CASSVEQVSSYNEQFF. The V gene is TRBV9, the J gene TRBJ2-1; a possible D gene is TRBD1 (5 bases). Germline V CDR1 and CDR2: SGDLS, YYNGEE. The CDR3 covers 16 residues. The V end was cut by 0 bases, the J end by 0 bases, with 10 bases between.

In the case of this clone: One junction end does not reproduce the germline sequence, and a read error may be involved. The CDR3 loop reads CASSQGVQASF. CDR3 coding DNA: TGTGCCAGCAGCCAAGGAGTCCAGGCCAGCTTC. The rearrangement joins TRBV14 to TRBJ1-2; D not resolved. This CDR3 is built from 11 residues. Germline V gene lookup returns CDR1 SGHDN and CDR2 FVKESK.

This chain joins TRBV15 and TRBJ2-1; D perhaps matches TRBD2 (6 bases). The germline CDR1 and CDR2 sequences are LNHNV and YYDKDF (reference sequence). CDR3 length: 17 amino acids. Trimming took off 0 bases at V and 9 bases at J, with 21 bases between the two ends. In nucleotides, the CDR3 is TGTGCCACCAGCAGAGATCGTGTGGGACTTCGTTCCTTTGAGCAGTTCTTC. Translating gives CATSRDRVGLRSFEQFF.

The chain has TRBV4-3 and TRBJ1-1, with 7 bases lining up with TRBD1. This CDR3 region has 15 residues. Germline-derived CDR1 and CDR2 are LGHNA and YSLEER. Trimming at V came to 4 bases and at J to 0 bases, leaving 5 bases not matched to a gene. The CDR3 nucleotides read TGCGCCAGCAGCCCCCAGGGGACAGTGAACACTGAAGCTTTCTTT. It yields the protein CASSPQGTVNTEAFF.

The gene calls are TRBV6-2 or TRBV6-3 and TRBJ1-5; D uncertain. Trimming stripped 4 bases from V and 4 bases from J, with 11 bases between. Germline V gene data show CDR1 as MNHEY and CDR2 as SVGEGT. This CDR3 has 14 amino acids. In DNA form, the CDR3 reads TGTGCCAGCAGTTGGCGGGCCCCTAATCAGCCCCAGCATTTT. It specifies CASSWRAPNQPQHF.

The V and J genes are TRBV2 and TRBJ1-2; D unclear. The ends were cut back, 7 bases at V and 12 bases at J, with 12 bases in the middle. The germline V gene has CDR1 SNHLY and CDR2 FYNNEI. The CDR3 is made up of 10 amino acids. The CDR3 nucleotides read TGTGCCAGCAATGGAGGCGGACACACCTTC. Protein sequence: CASNGGGHTF.

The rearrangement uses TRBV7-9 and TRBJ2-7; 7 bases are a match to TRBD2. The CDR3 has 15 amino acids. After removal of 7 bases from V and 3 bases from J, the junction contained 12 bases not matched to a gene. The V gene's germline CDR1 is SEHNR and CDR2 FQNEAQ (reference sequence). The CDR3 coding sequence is TGTGCCAGCACCCAAAGTGGGGGAGGGAGCTACGAGCAGTACTTC. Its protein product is CASTQSGGGSYEQYF.

CDR3 protein: CASSLASHGTGELFF. CDR3 bases: TGTGCCAGCAGCTTAGCGTCCCACGGCACCGGGGAGCTGTTTTTT. V usage is TRBV7-8 and J usage is TRBJ2-2; D remains unclear. Germline CDR1 and CDR2: SGHVS and FQNEAQ. This CDR3 has 15 residues. V gave up 0 bases and J gave up 4 bases, with 9 bases separating them.

The DNA of the CDR3 is TGTGCCAGCAGTAGGAGGAGGGAGGGGAATCAGCCCCAGCATTTT. Its protein is CASSRRREGNQPQHF. The genes are TRBV2 and TRBJ1-5; D is possibly TRBD1 (5 bases). CDR1 SNHLY and CDR2 FYNNEI come from the germline V gene. The V and J ends lost 5 bases and 4 bases respectively, with 15 bases between them. The CDR3 spans 15 residues.

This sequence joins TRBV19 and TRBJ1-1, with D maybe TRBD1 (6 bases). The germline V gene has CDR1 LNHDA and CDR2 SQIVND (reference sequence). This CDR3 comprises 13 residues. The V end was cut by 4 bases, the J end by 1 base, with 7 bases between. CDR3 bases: TGTGCCAGTAGTACGACAGGGAACACTGAAGCTTTCTTT. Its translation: CASSTTGNTEAFF.

CDR3 nucleotide sequence: TGTGCCAGCACCATCAGGGTCGGGGAGACCCAGTACTTC. Translating gives CASTIRVGETQYF. The chain combines TRBV6-5 with TRBJ2-5, with D possibly TRBD1 on 5 matching bases. The V gene's germline CDR1 is MNHEY and CDR2 SVGAGI. V was trimmed by 7 bases and J by 5 bases, leaving 14 bases between them. The CDR3 is 13 residues long.

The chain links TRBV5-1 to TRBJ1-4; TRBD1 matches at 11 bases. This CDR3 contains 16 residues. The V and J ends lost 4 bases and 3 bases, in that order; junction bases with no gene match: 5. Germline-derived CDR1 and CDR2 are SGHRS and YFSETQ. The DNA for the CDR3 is TGCGCCAGCAGCCCCGGGACAGGGGGGGCTAATGAAAAACTGTTTTTT. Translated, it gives CASSPGTGGANEKLFF.

The CDR3 DNA is TGTGCCAGCAGCCAAGATCAGGCAGCGGGCGCCTACAATGAGCAGTTCTTC. It translates to CASSQDQAAGAYNEQFF. This chain links TRBV3-1 (or the pseudogene TRBV3-2) with TRBJ2-1; possible D gene TRBD2, 6 bases. The CDR3 runs 17 residues. Between the trimmed V and J ends, which lost 0 bases and 2 bases, there was a span of 14 bases. Germline CDR1 is LGHDT and CDR2 is YNNKEL (reference sequence).